A single T cell receptor beta chain is shown here with its context. Its cognate antigen is unknown. The germline V gene encodes CDR1 PRHDT and CDR2 FYEKMQ (reference sequence). The CDR3 runs to 14 residues. V lost 4 bases, J lost 0 bases, and 9 bases lay in between. Vbeta (60) and Jbeta (13) primers were used in the PCR. Method: immunoSEQ multiplex PCR; TCRdb's copy keeps in-frame clones and lacks some. This table has about 150,000 clones, roughly 80% appearing once. The data derive from a study of cytomegalovirus exposure and HLA in healthy donors. Study-level findings and limits: There were around 160 TCR beta chains listed as cytomegalovirus-associated.

The chain combines TRBV13 with TRBJ1-1, with D hard to call. The sequencing sample was made of PBMCs. The clonotype originates from a woman between 35 and 50 years old in good health and CMV-seropositive. The CDR3 region is CASSSLYMNTEAFF. CDR3 sequence (DNA): TGTGCCAGCAGCTCCCTTTATATGAACACTGAAGCTTTCTTT.